Listed below are T cell receptor beta chains from one sample, sequenced in a study of blood T cell repertoires in COVID-19. This table comes from immunoSEQ multiplex PCR, and its TCRdb copy is limited to in-frame clones, with some not included. The sample yields some 150,000 clones, more than 80% seen once. The specimen sequenced was peripheral blood. The receptor set was obtained from a woman of 80 years or more in a cohort sampled during active or convalescent COVID-19. Both conserved end residues are part of each CDR3. D genes are given only for firm matches. Size values are once, few and many counts, or a class for expanded clones, and some rows have none.

>NA|TRBJ1-2|TRBV6-1|NA
TGTGCCAGCCTGACAGACTCGATGGGCAACTATGGCTACACCTTC
CASLTDSMGNYGYTF
>NA|TRBJ1-1|TRBV6-5|TRBD1
TGTGCCAGCAGTCTCCGGGACAGGGGGAACACTGAAGCTTTCTTT
CASSLRDRGNTEAFF
>few|TRBJ2-3|TRBV7-2|NA
TGTGCCAGCAGCCCGTCAACAGGGCTCCCCGGTACGCAGTATTTT
CASSPSTGLPGTQYF
>once|TRBJ2-3|TRBV9|TRBD2
TGTGCCAGCAGCGTACTAGCGGGGGGGCCCACAGATACGCAGTATTTT
CASSVLAGGPTDTQYF
>NA|TRBJ2-5|TRBV5-1|NA
TGCGCCAGCAGCGAAACAACTTTCGGGTCCGAGACCCAGTACTTC
CASSETTFGSETQYF
>NA|TRBJ1-1|TRBV6-5|NA
TGTGCCAGCAGTCCCCGTGGAGCGAACACTGAAGCTTTCTTT
CASSPRGANTEAFF
>NA|TRBJ2-4|TRBV9|TRBD2
TGTGCCAGCAGCGCGGGAGGGGATATTCAGTACTTC
CASSAGGDIQYF
>NA|TRBJ2-5|TRBV18|NA
TGTGCCAGCTCACCGGGGCAGAAAGAGACCCAGTACTTC
CASSPGQKETQYF
>NA|TRBJ2-2|TRBV28|NA
TGTGCCACCCAAAGGGGGGGCGCCTCCGGGGAGCTGTTTTTT
CATQRGGASGELFF
>NA|TRBJ2-1|TRBV3-1/TRBV3-2|TRBD2
TGTGCCAGCAGCCCCCCTCTAGCGGGCTCCTACAATGAGCAGTTCTTC
CASSPPLAGSYNEQFF
>NA|TRBJ1-1|TRBV19|NA
TGTGCCAGTAGTGGTATACAGGCCAACACTGAAGCTTTCTTT
CASSGIQANTEAFF
>NA|TRBJ1-2|TRBV27|NA
TGTGCCAGTGCGAAGGGGGATAGTGGCTACACCTTC
CASAKGDSGYTF
>few|TRBJ1-2|TRBV28|TRBD1
TGTGCCAGCAGTGGGACAGGGAACTATGGCTACACCTTC
CASSGTGNYGYTF
>few|TRBJ1-2|TRBV20-1|NA
TGCAGTGCTAGTGGGGGGGGCGGCTACACCTTC
CSASGGGGYTF
>NA|TRBJ1-2|TRBV12-3/TRBV12-4|NA
TGTGCCAGCAGTTTACAGGGTCCCTATGGCTACACCTTC
CASSLQGPYGYTF
>NA|TRBJ2-3|TRBV5-1|TRBD2
TGCGCCAGCAGCCCCACCGTACTAGCGGGGGGCACAGATACGCAGTATTTT
CASSPTVLAGGTDTQYF
>NA|TRBJ1-3|TRBV9|NA
TGTGCCAGCAGCGTAGGACAGCCGAACTCTGGAAACACCATATATTTT
CASSVGQPNSGNTIYF
>NA|TRBJ2-3|TRBV27|TRBD1
TGTGCCAGCAGACAGGGGGCATCAGATACGCAGTATTTT
CASRQGASDTQYF
>few|TRBJ1-4|TRBV30|NA
TGTGCCTGGCAACGACAAGAAAAACTGTTTTTT
CAWQRQEKLFF
>NA|TRBJ2-7|TRBV5-1|NA
TGCGCCAGCACTAAGGACTTTTACGAGCAGTACTTC
CASTKDFYEQYF
>NA|TRBJ1-2|TRBV28|NA
TGTGCCAGCAGTTTAGCAGGGAGGCGCTACACCTTC
CASSLAGRRYTF
>NA|TRBJ1-1|TRBV5-1|NA
TGCGCCAGCGCTAATGTTCTGGGGCCCACTGAAGCTTTCTTT
CASANVLGPTEAFF
>NA|TRBJ2-5|TRBV18|TRBD2
TGTGCCAGCTCACTCCACGGACTAGCGGGGCGCTCTCAAGAGACCCAGTACTTC
CASSLHGLAGRSQETQYF
>few|TRBJ1-1|TRBV29-1|NA
TGCAGCGCCGTTGCCAGCACTGAAGCTTTCTTT
CSAVASTEAFF
>NA|TRBJ2-5|TRBV20-1|TRBD2
TGCAGTGCTAGTGAAGGGACTAGAAGAGAGACCCAGTACTTC
CSASEGTRRETQYF
>NA|TRBJ1-3|TRBV19|NA
TGTGCCAGTAGTACAACAGGGATAACATCTGGAAACACCATATATTTT
CASSTTGITSGNTIYF
>NA|TRBJ1-5|TRBV15|NA
TGTGCCACCAGTCCCAGGGTTAGCAATCAGCCCCAGCATTTT
CATSPRVSNQPQHF
>once|TRBJ2-3|TRBV5-6|TRBD1
TGTGCCAGCTCGGACAGGGGAGGAACAGATACGCAGTATTTT
CASSDRGGTDTQYF
>NA|TRBJ1-1|TRBV30|NA
TGTGCCTGGGGCCCTGGGGGGGCCGACACTGAAGCTTTCTTT
CAWGPGGADTEAFF
>NA|TRBJ1-5|TRBV19|NA
TGTGCCAGTAGTATACAGACAGGACAGCCCCAGCATTTT
CASSIQTGQPQHF
>NA|TRBJ1-1|TRBV30|NA
TGTGCCTGGAGCAGGACAAGTATGAACACTGAAGCTTTCTTT
CAWSRTSMNTEAFF
>NA|TRBJ2-3|TRBV3-1/TRBV3-2|TRBD1
TGTGCCAGCAGCCAAGAGGGGACAGGGAACACAGATACGCAGTATTTT
CASSQEGTGNTDTQYF
>NA|TRBJ1-6|TRBV2|NA
TGTGCCAGCAGTGAGTGGGGAAGAGGGTCACCCCTCCACTTT
CASSEWGRGSPLHF
>NA|TRBJ2-5|TRBV7-9|TRBD2
TGTGCCAGCAGCTCAAGGGGCGGGGGGATGGTTCAAGAGACCCAGTACTTC
CASSSRGGGMVQETQYF
>NA|TRBJ2-7|TRBV29-1|NA
TGCAGCGTTGAGGACAGTACCTCCTACGAGCAGTACTTC
CSVEDSTSYEQYF
>few|TRBJ2-2|TRBV12-1|NA
TGTGCCAGCAGCTCCAGACAGGGGGGTGGCACCGGGGAGCTGTTTTTT
CASSSRQGGGTGELFF
>NA|TRBJ1-2|TRBV6-5|TRBD1
TGTGCCAGCAGTTACCAGGGGGCGGTTGGCTACACCTTC
CASSYQGAVGYTF
>NA|TRBJ2-3|TRBV7-8|NA
TGTGCCAGCAGCTTAGAACAGCGGACAGCAGATACGCAGTATTTT
CASSLEQRTADTQYF
>few|TRBJ1-3|TRBV7-9|NA
TGTGCCAGCAGCTTAGCGGGCTACACCATATATTTT
CASSLAGYTIYF
>NA|TRBJ1-2|TRBV11-1|TRBD1
TGTGCCAGCAGCCCAAATCCCGGGACAGTCTTCGGCTACACCTTC
CASSPNPGTVFGYTF
>NA|TRBJ1-4|TRBV4-1|NA
TGCGCCAGCCAAGGGGAGGCAGCGAATGAAAAACTGTTTTTT
CASQGEAANEKLFF
>NA|TRBJ1-5|TRBV3-1/TRBV3-2|TRBD1
TGTGCCAGCAGCCAAGATCCCCCCAGGGGGGGCAATCAGCCCCAGCATTTT
CASSQDPPRGGNQPQHF
>NA|TRBJ1-2|TRBV7-2|NA
TGTGCCAGCAGATCCGGACAGCCTAACTATGGCTACACCTTC
CASRSGQPNYGYTF
>few|TRBJ2-1|TRBV29-1|TRBD2
TGCAGCGTTCAAGGTCCTAGCGGGGGGCTTAATGAGCAGTTCTTC
CSVQGPSGGLNEQFF
>NA|TRBJ1-1|TRBV7-9|NA
TGTGCCACCGCTAGATCTTTGAACACTGAAGCTTTCTTT
CATARSLNTEAFF
>NA|TRBJ2-5|TRBV3-1/TRBV3-2|NA
TGTGCCAGCAGCCGGTCTCGGCAGGGGACCCTAGCGGAGCAAGAGACCCAGTACTTC
CASSRSRQGTLAEQETQYF
>NA|TRBJ2-7|TRBV18|TRBD1
TGTGCCAGCTCAATACGGACAGGGGATTCCTACGAGCAGTACTTC
CASSIRTGDSYEQYF